Shown below are 4 T cell receptor beta chains from a single sample sequenced in a study of molecular identifiers for immune sequencing clone quantification. Using its own MiXCR run on the PCR reads, TCRdb lists one record per CDR3 protein. This table has under 350,000 distinct CDR3 sequences, about 23% appearing once. The specimen was naive CD8+ T cells from blood, with Jurkat cell RNA spiked in. Subset here: FACS-sorted CD8+CD4-CCR7+CD45RA+ naive T cells. All receptors derive from a human donor in good health. Some libraries in this study had Jurkat cell RNA spiked in.

This clonotype showed up just a few times. One junction end does not reproduce the germline sequence, and a read error may be involved. This sequence joins TRBV4-1 and TRBJ2-5, with unresolved D. The CDR3 runs to 15 residues. The germline CDR1 and CDR2 sequences are MGHRA and YSYEKL. CDR3 DNA: TGCTCCAGCAGTCCCAAGAGTGGCGTCCAAGAGACCCAGTACTTC. As protein: CSSSPKSGVQETQYF.

The chain has TRBV6-2 or TRBV6-3 and TRBJ2-3, with 13 bases identical to TRBD2. Germline V CDR1 and CDR2: MNHEY, SVGEGT. V lost 4 bases, J lost 6 bases, and 16 bases stayed unmatched. The CDR3 spans 19 residues. Here the CDR3 DNA reads TGTGCCAGCAGTTCCAGCCCGCGGACTAGCGGGGGAGGTTGGGATACGCAGTATTTT. This translates into CASSSSPRTSGGGWDTQYF.

This clonotype turned up a few times. A much larger clone lies a single base off, so this may be a read error. This chain joins TRBV29-1 and TRBJ1-1; D gene ambiguous. Between the trimmed V and J ends, which lost 8 bases and 6 bases, there was a span of 7 bases. Germline loops: CDR1 SQVTM, CDR2 ANQGSEA. The CDR3 is made up of 9 amino acids. CDR3 amino acids: CSTSPEAFF. The CDR3 nucleotides are TGCAGCACCAGCCCTGAAGCTTTCTTT.

This clonotype turned up a few times. V is TRBV5-1 and J is TRBJ2-3; 11 bases align to TRBD2. This CDR3 contains 19 residues. Per germline, CDR1 SGHRS and CDR2 YFSETQ. V shed 4 bases, J shed 0 bases, and the junction held 13 bases outside the gene matches. The DNA of the CDR3 is TGCGCCAGCAGCACGGGGAGACTAGCGGGGCAGACTAGCACAGATACGCAGTATTTT. It translates to CASSTGRLAGQTSTDTQYF. Together with reference TRBV5-1 and TRBJ2-3, the CDR3 gives the full variable domain: KAGVTQTPRYLIKTRGQQVTLSCSPISGHRSVSWYQQTPGQGLQFLFEYFSETQRNKGNFPGRFSGRQFSNSRSEMNVSTLELGDSALYLCASSTGRLAGQTSTDTQYFGPGTRLTVL.